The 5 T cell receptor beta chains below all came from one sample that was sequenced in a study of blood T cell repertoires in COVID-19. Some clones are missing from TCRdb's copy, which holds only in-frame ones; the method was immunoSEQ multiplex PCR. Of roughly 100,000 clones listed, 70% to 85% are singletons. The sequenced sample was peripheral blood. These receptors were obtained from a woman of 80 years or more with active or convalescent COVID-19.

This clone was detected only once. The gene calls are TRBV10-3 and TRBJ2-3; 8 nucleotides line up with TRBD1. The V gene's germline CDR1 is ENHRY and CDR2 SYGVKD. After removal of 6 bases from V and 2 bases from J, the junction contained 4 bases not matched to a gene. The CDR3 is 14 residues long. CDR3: CAIRGTGDTDTQYF. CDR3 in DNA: TGTGCCATCAGAGGGACAGGAGACACAGATACGCAGTATTTT.

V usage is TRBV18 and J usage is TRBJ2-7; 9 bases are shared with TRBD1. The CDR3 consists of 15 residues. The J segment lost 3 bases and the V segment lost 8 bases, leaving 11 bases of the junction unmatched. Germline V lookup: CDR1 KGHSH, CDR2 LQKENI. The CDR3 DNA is TGTGCCAGCACTGAGGGGACAGGGCTTCTCTACGAGCAGTACTTC. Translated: CASTEGTGLLYEQYF.

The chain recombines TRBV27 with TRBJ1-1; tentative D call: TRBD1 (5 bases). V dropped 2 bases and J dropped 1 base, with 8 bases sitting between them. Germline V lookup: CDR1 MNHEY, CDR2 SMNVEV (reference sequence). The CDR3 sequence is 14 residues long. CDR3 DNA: TGTGCCAGCAGTTTAACAGGACGGAACACTGAAGCTTTCTTT. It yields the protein CASSLTGRNTEAFF.

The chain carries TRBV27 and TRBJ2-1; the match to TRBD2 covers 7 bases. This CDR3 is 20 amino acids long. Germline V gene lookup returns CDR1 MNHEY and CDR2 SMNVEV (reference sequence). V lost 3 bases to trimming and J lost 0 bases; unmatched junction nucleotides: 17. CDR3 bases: TGTGCCAGCAGTTTGTACCGGGACTACGTCGCTTCCCACTCCTACAATGAGCAGTTCTTC. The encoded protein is CASSLYRDYVASHSYNEQFF.

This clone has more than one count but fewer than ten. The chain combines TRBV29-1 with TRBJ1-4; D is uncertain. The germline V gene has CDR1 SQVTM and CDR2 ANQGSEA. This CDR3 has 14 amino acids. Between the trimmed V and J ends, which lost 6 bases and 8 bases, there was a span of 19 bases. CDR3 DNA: TGCAGCGTCAAAACCGGGAGGAGGTACGAAAAACTGTTTTTT. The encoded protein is CSVKTGRRYEKLFF.